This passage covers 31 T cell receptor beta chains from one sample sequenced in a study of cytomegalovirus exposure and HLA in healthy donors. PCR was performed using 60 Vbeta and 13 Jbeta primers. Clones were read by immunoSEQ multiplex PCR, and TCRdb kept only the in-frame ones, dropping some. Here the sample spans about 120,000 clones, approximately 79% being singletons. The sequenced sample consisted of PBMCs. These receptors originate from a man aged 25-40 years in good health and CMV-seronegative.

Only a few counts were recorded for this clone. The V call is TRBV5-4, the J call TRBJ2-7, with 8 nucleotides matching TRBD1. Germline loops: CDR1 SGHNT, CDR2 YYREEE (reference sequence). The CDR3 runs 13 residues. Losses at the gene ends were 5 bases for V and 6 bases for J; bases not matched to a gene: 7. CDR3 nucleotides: TGTGCCAGCAGGTCGGACAGGGCGGCCGAGCAGTACTTC. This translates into CASRSDRAAEQYF.

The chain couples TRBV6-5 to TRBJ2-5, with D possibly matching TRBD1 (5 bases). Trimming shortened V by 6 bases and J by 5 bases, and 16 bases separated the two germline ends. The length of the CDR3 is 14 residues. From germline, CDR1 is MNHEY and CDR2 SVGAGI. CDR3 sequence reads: CASRPGILGETQYF. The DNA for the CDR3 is TGTGCCAGCAGGCCAGGGATTCTTGGGGAGACCCAGTACTTC.

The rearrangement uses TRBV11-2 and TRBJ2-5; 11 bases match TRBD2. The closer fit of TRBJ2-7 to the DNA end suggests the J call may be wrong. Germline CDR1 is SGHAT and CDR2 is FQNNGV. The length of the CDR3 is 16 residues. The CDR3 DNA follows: TGTGCCAGCAGCTTAGTCCCCACTAGCGGGGGCTACGAGCAGTACTTC. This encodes CASSLVPTSGGYEQYF.

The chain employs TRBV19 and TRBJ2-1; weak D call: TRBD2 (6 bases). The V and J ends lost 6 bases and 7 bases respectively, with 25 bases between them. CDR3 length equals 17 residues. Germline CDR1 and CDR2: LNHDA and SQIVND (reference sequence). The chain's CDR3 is CASSRTTSPGPQNEQFF. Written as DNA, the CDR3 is TGTGCCAGTAGCCGGACTACTTCCCCTGGACCCCAGAATGAGCAGTTCTTC. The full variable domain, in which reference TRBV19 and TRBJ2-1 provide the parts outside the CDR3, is DGGITQSPKYLFRKEGQNVTLSCEQNLNHDAMYWYRQDPGQGLRLIYYSQIVNDFQKGDIAEGYSVSREKKESFPLTVTSAQKNPTAFYLCASSRTTSPGPQNEQFFGPGTRLTVL.

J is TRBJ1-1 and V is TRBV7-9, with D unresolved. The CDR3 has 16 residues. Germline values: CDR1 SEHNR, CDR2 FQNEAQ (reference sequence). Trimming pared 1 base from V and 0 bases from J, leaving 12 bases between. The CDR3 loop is CASSLGSEWVNTEAFF. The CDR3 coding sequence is TGTGCCAGCAGCTTAGGTTCGGAGTGGGTGAACACTGAAGCTTTCTTT.

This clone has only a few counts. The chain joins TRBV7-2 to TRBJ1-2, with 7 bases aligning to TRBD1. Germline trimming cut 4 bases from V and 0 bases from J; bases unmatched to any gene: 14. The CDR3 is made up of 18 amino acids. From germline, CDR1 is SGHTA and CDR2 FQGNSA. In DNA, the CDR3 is TGTGCCAGCAGCTCCTTCCTAACCAGGGGGTACTCTAACTATGGCTACACCTTC. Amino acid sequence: CASSSFLTRGYSNYGYTF.

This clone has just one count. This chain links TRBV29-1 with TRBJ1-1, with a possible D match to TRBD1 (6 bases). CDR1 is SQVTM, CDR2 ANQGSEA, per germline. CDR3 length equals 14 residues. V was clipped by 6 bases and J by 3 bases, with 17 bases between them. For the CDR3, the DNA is TGCAGCGTAGCCCGGGACACCGGGGACACTGAAGCTTTCTTT. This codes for CSVARDTGDTEAFF.

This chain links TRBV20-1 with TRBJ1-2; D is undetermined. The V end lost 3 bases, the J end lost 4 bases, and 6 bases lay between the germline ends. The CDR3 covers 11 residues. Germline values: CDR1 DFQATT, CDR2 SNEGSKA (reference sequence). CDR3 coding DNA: TGCAGTGCTAGGAGTAGCTATGGCTACACCTTC. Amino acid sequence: CSARSSYGYTF.

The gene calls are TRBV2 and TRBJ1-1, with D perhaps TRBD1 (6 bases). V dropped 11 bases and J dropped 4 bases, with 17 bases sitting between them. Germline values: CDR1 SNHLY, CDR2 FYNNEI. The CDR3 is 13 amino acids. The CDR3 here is CAPTLDSGTEAFF. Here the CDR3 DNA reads TGTGCCCCGACTCTGGACAGTGGCACTGAAGCTTTCTTT. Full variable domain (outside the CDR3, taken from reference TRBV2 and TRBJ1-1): EPEVTQTPSHQVTQMGQEVILRCVPISNHLYFYWYRQILGQKVEFLVSFYNNEISEKSEIFDDQFSVERPDGSNFTLKIRSTKLEDSAMYFCAPTLDSGTEAFFGQGTRLTVV.

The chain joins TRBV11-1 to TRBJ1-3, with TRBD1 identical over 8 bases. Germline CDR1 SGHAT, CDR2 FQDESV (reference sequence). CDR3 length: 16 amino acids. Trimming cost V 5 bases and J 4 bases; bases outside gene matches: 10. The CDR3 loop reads CASSPRTGSTGNTIYF. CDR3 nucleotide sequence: TGTGCCAGCAGCCCGAGGACAGGGAGTACCGGAAACACCATATATTTT.

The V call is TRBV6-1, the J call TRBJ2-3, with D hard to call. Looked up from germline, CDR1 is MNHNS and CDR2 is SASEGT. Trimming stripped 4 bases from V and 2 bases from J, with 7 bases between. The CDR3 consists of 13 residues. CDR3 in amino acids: CASSVLNTDTQYF. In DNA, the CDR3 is TGTGCCAGCAGTGTCCTTAACACAGATACGCAGTATTTT.

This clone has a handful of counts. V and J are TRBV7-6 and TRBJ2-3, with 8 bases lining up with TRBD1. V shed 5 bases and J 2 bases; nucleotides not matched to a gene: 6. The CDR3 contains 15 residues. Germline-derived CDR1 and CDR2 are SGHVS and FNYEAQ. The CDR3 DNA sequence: TGTGCCAGCAGCATAGACAGGGGACCCACAGATACGCAGTATTTT. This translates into CASSIDRGPTDTQYF.

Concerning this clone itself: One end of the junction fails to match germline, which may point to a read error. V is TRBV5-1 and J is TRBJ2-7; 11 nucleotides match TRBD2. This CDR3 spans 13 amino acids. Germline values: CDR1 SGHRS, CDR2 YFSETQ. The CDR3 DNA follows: TGCGCCAGCAGCTTGCTAACTAGCGGGGGTAGGAACTTC. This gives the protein CASSLLTSGGRNF.

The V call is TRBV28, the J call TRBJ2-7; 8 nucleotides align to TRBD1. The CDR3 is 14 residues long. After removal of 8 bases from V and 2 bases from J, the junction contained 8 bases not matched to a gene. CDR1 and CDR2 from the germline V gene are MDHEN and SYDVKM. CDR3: CASRSTGGAYEQYF. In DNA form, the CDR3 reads TGTGCCAGCCGAAGCACAGGGGGTGCCTACGAGCAGTACTTC.

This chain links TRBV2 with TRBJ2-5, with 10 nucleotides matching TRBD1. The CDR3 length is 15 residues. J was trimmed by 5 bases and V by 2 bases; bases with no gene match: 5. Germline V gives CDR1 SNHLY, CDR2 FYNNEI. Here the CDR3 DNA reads TGTGCCAGCAGTGAAACGACAGGGGGCGCGGAGACCCAGTACTTC. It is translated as CASSETTGGAETQYF. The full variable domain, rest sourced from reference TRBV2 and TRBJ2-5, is EPEVTQTPSHQVTQMGQEVILRCVPISNHLYFYWYRQILGQKVEFLVSFYNNEISEKSEIFDDQFSVERPDGSNFTLKIRSTKLEDSAMYFCASSETTGGAETQYFGPGTRLLVL.

CDR3 in amino acids: CASTPTGGSYGYTF. CDR3 DNA: TGTGCCAGTACCCCGACAGGGGGCTCCTATGGCTACACCTTC. This rearrangement joins TRBV19 to TRBJ1-2; 10 bases are a match to TRBD1. The CDR3 is 14 amino acids. Germline V CDR1 and CDR2: LNHDA, SQIVND (reference sequence). After removal of 7 bases from V and 4 bases from J, the junction contained 6 bases not matched to a gene.

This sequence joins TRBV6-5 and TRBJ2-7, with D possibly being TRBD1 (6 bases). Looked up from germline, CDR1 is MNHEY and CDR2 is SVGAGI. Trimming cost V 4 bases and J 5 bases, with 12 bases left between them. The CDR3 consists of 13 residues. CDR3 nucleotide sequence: TGTGCCAGCAGTTTAGGGGGAAGGGACGAGCAGTACTTC. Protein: CASSLGGRDEQYF.

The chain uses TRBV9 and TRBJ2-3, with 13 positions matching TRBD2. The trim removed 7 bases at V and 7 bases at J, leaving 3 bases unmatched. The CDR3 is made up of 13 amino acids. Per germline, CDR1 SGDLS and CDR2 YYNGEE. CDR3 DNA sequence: TGTGCCAGCGGGGGACTAGCGGGGAATACGCAGTATTTT. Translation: CASGGLAGNTQYF.

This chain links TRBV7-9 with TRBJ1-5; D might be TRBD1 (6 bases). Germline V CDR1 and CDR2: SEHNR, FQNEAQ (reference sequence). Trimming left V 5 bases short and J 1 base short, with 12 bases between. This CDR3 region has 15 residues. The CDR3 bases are TGTGCCAGCAGCGGGGGCACCAGCAGCAATCAGCCCCAGCATTTT. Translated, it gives CASSGGTSSNQPQHF. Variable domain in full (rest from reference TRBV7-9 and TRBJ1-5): DTGVSQNPRHKITKRGQNVTFRCDPISEHNRLYWYRQTLGQGPEFLTYFQNEAQLEKSRLLSDRFSAERPKGSFSTLEIQRTEQGDSAMYLCASSGGTSSNQPQHFGDGTRLSIL.

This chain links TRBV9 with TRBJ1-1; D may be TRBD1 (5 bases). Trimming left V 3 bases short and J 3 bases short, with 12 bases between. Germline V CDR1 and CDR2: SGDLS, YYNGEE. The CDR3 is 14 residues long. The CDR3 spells CASSGAGLDTEAFF. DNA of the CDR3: TGTGCCAGCAGCGGGGCAGGGTTGGACACTGAAGCTTTCTTT.

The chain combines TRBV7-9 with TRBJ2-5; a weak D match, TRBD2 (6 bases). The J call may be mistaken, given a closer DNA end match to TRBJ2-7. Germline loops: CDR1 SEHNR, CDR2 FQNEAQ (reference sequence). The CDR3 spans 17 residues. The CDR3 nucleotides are TGTGCCAGCAGCTTAGATGGAGGCGCCCCTCGGGGGTACGAGCAGTACTTC. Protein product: CASSLDGGAPRGYEQYF.

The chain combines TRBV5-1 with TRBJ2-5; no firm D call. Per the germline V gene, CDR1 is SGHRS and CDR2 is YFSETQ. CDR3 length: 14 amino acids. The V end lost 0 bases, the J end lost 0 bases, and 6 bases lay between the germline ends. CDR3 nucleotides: TGCGCCAGCAGCTTGGGCCAGAACCAAGAGACCCAGTACTTC. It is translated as CASSLGQNQETQYF.

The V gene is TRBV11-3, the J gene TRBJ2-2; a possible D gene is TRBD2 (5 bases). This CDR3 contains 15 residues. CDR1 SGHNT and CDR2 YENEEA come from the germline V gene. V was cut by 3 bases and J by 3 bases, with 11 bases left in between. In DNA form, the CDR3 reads TGTGCCAGCAGCTTCGGGGTTAGGGACACCGGGGAGCTGTTTTTT. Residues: CASSFGVRDTGELFF.

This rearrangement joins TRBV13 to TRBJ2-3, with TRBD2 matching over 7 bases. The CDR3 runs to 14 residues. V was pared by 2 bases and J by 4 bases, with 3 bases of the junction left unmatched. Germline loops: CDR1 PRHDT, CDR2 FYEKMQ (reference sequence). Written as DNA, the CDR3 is TGTGCCAGCAGCTTAAGTCTAGCGGCAGATACGCAGTATTTT. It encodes CASSLSLAADTQYF.

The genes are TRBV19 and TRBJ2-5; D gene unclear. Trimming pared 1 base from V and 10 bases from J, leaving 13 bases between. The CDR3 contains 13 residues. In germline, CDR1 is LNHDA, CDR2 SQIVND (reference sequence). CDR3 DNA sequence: TGTGCCAGTAGTATAGTAACAAGAGGAGACCAGTACTTC. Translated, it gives CASSIVTRGDQYF.

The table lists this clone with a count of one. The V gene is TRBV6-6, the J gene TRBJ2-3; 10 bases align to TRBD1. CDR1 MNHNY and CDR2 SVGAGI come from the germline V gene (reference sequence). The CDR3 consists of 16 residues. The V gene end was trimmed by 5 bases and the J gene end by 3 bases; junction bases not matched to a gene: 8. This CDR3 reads CASSPPGQGGTDTQYF. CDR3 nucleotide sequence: TGTGCCAGCAGTCCCCCCGGACAGGGGGGAACAGATACGCAGTATTTT.

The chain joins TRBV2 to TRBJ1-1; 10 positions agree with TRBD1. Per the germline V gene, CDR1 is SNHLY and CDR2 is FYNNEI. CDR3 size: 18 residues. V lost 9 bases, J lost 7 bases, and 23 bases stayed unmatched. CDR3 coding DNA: TGTGCCAGTAGGGCCGGGACAGGGGCCTTACTCTCCTCGGGTGAAGCTTTCTTT. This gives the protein CASRAGTGALLSSGEAFF.

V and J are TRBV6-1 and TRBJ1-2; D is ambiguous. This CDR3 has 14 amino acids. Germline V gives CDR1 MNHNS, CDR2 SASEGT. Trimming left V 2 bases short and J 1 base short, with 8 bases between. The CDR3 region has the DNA TGTGCCAGCAGTGAAAGAGGGCATAACTATGGCTACACCTTC. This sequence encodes CASSERGHNYGYTF.

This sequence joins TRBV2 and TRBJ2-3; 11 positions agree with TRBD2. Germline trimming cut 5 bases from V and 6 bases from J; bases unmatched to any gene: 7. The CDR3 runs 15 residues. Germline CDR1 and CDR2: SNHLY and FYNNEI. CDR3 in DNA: TGTGCCAGCAGTTTTTATAGCGGGGGGGCGGATACGCAGTATTTT. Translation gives CASSFYSGGADTQYF.

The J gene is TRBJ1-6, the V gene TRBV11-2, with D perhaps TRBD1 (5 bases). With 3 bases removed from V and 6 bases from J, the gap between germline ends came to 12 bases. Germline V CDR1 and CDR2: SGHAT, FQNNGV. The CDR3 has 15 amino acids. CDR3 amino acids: CASSFLGQGNSPLHF. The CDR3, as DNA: TGTGCCAGCAGCTTCCTGGGGCAGGGTAATTCACCCCTCCACTTT. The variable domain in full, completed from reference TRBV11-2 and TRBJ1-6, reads EAGVAQSPRYKIIEKRQSVAFWCNPISGHATLYWYQQILGQGPKLLIQFQNNGVVDDSQLPKDRFSAERLKGVDSTLKIQPAKLEDSAVYLCASSFLGQGNSPLHFGNGTRLTVT.

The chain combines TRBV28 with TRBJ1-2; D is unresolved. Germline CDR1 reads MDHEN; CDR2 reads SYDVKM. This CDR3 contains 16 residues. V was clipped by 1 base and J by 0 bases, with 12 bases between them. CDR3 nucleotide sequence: TGTGCCAGCAGTTTATTGGGGAGAACTACTAACTATGGCTACACCTTC. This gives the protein CASSLLGRTTNYGYTF.